The 32 T cell receptor beta chains presented below share a single source sample, sequenced in a study of T cell responses to AZD1222 COVID-19 vaccine. Measured with immunoSEQ multiplex PCR; TCRdb has only the in-frame clones, and not every one. The profile shows under 150,000 clones, about nine tenths of them singletons. Sequencing was performed on peripheral blood, taken on day 0 of AZD1222 vaccination. These receptors all stem from an adult in good health.

Only a few counts were recorded for this clone. This sequence joins TRBV30 and TRBJ2-3; perhaps TRBD1 as D (6 bases). Germline CDR1 reads GTSNPN; CDR2 reads SVGIG (reference sequence). The CDR3 spans 14 residues. Trimming pared 0 bases from V and 4 bases from J, leaving 11 bases between. The CDR3 nucleotides are TGTGCCTGGAGTGTAAATACAGGGTCAGATACGCAGTATTTT. As protein: CAWSVNTGSDTQYF. Combining the CDR3 with reference TRBV30 and TRBJ2-3 gives the whole variable domain SQTIHQWPATLVQPVGSPLSLECTVEGTSNPNLYWYRQAAGRGLQLLFYSVGIGQISSEVPQNLSASRPQDRQFILSSKKLLLSDSGFYLCAWSVNTGSDTQYFGPGTRLTVL.

The chain uses TRBV20-1 and TRBJ2-5; D may be TRBD2 (6 bases). Germline CDR1 is DFQATT and CDR2 is SNEGSKA (reference sequence). V lost 3 bases, J lost 5 bases, and 25 bases lay in between. The CDR3 loop spans 17 amino acids. The CDR3 coding sequence is TGCAGTGCTAGTAGGGACTTAGCGCAATTAAAGTGGGAGACCCAGTACTTC. Protein: CSASRDLAQLKWETQYF.

In DNA form, the CDR3 reads TGCGCCAGCAGCTACCCGGGACAGGGATATGGCTACACCTTC. Translating it yields CASSYPGQGYGYTF. The chain uses TRBV4-1 and TRBJ1-2, with 9 bases aligning to TRBD1. This CDR3 has 14 residues. Germline V gene sequence: CDR1 MGHRA, CDR2 YSYEKL. V trimming: 5 bases; J trimming: 5 bases; junction bases outside the gene matches: 6.

The chain joins TRBV27 to TRBJ2-7; TRBD2 agrees at 8 bases. The CDR3 has 14 amino acids. J lost 0 bases, V lost 5 bases, and 3 bases had no gene match. Germline values: CDR1 MNHEY, CDR2 SMNVEV (reference sequence). The CDR3 bases are TGTGCCAGCAGTCCACTAGCGGCCTCCTACGAGCAGTACTTC. This sequence encodes CASSPLAASYEQYF.

With respect to this clone: The junction differs from germline at one of its ends, possibly a read error. The CDR3 sequence: CASSSPGLAGLGF. The DNA for the CDR3 is TGTGCCAGCAGTTCTCCGGGACTAGCGGGCTTGGGGTTC. The rearrangement joins TRBV28 to TRBJ2-7, with 12 bases that match TRBD2. CDR1 and CDR2 (germline): MDHEN, SYDVKM. This CDR3 has 13 amino acids.

In its sample, this clone was seen a few times. The rearrangement joins TRBV7-8 to TRBJ1-1; D gene uncertain. There are 13 residues in the CDR3. Trimming stripped 1 base from V and 1 base from J, with 4 bases between. From germline, CDR1 is SGHVS and CDR2 FQNEAQ. CDR3 loop: CASSLGANTEAFF. In DNA form, the CDR3 reads TGTGCCAGCAGCTTAGGGGCGAACACTGAAGCTTTCTTT.

The chain is built from TRBV7-9 and TRBJ2-1; D could derive from TRBD1 or TRBD2 (5 bases each). In germline, CDR1 is SEHNR, CDR2 FQNEAQ (reference sequence). CDR3 length equals 16 residues. V lost 1 base, J lost 5 bases, and 15 bases lay in between. CDR3 loop: CASSLGAGQGHNEQFF. DNA for the CDR3: TGTGCCAGCAGCTTAGGCGCAGGGCAGGGACACAATGAGCAGTTCTTC. Supplemented by reference TRBV7-9 and TRBJ2-1, the full variable domain reads DTGVSQNPRHKITKRGQNVTFRCDPISEHNRLYWYRQTLGQGPEFLTYFQNEAQLEKSRLLSDRFSAERPKGSFSTLEIQRTEQGDSAMYLCASSLGAGQGHNEQFFGPGTRLTVL.

This clone showed up just once. V gene TRBV27 combines with J gene TRBJ2-7, with D possibly being TRBD1 or TRBD2 (5 bases each). This CDR3 spans 11 amino acids. Trimming removed 4 bases at V and 9 bases at J, with 10 bases between. CDR1 is MNHEY and CDR2 is SMNVEV in the germline V gene (reference sequence). The CDR3 loop is CASSSGRLQYF. The DNA for the CDR3 is TGTGCCAGCAGTTCGGGGCGATTGCAGTACTTC.

The chain is built from TRBV18 and TRBJ2-1, with 8 bases aligning to TRBD2. Trimming removed 3 bases from V and 7 bases from J; junction bases left unmatched: 8. This CDR3 spans 15 amino acids. From germline, CDR1 is KGHSH and CDR2 LQKENI. This chain's CDR3 is CASSPGTSFENEQFF. The CDR3 bases are TGTGCCAGCTCACCCGGGACTAGTTTTGAGAATGAGCAGTTCTTC.

V is TRBV6-5 and J is TRBJ2-7; D is perhaps TRBD1 (6 bases). Germline V gives CDR1 MNHEY, CDR2 SVGAGI. The ends were cut back, 7 bases at V and 3 bases at J, with 10 bases in the middle. CDR3 size: 12 residues. CDR3 sequence: CASTGTLYEQYF. The CDR3 region has the DNA TGTGCCAGCACCGGGACACTCTACGAGCAGTACTTC.

This chain connects TRBV10-1 to TRBJ2-3; D is perhaps TRBD2 (6 bases). Between the trimmed V and J ends, which lost 4 bases and 4 bases, there was a span of 12 bases. The CDR3 loop spans 14 amino acids. Germline V gives CDR1 WNHNN, CDR2 SYGVQD (reference sequence). The CDR3 region has the DNA TGCGCCAGCAGTGCCGCGGGATTGGCAGATACGCAGTATTTT. Translation: CASSAAGLADTQYF.

V gene TRBV5-1 combines with J gene TRBJ1-1, with TRBD1 matching 7 bases. V lost 5 bases and J lost 3; bases outside the gene matches: 4. This CDR3 has 13 amino acids. CDR1 is SGHRS and CDR2 is YFSETQ in the germline V gene. The CDR3 loop is CASRSQGDTEAFF. CDR3 sequence (DNA): TGCGCCAGCAGGTCTCAGGGGGACACTGAAGCTTTCTTT.

The rearrangement uses TRBV6-2 or TRBV6-3 and TRBJ1-5; D ambiguous. Germline V gene lookup returns CDR1 MNHEY and CDR2 SVGEGT. V was clipped by 6 bases and J by 9 bases, with 15 bases between them. This CDR3 contains 13 residues. In DNA, the CDR3 is TGTGCCAGCAGCCCGGAGCTGCGGCTGCCCCAGCATTTT. It translates to CASSPELRLPQHF.

The chain employs TRBV2 and TRBJ2-3; the match to TRBD2 covers 7 bases. The CDR3 runs 13 residues. V trimming: 8 bases; J trimming: 3 bases; junction bases outside the gene matches: 5. Germline-derived CDR1 and CDR2 are SNHLY and FYNNEI. CDR3 sequence: CASGGVGTDTQYF. DNA for the CDR3: TGTGCCAGCGGGGGGGTAGGGACAGATACGCAGTATTTT.

The chain joins TRBV27 to TRBJ1-5; TRBD1 might be the D (6 bases). Germline V gene sequence: CDR1 MNHEY, CDR2 SMNVEV (reference sequence). The V end was cut by 6 bases, the J end by 7 bases, with 13 bases between. The CDR3 extends over 13 amino acids. In nucleotides, the CDR3 is TGTGCCAGCAGCCCCTCCAGGGGACAGCCCCAGCATTTT. Translating gives CASSPSRGQPQHF.

The chain carries TRBV6-6 and TRBJ2-3; D possibly matches TRBD1 or TRBD2 (5 bases each). The V and J ends lost 6 bases and 5 bases respectively, with 12 bases between them. The CDR3 consists of 13 residues. CDR1 MNHNY and CDR2 SVGAGI come from the germline V gene (reference sequence). The chain's CDR3 is CASSLRGGDTQYF. CDR3 bases: TGTGCCAGCAGCTTGAGGGGTGGAGATACGCAGTATTTT.

This sequence joins TRBV19 and TRBJ1-5, with D tentatively TRBD1 (5 bases). The CDR3 spans 17 residues. Germline CDR1 reads LNHDA; CDR2 reads SQIVND (reference sequence). V was cut by 7 bases and J by 0 bases, with 19 bases left in between. The CDR3 nucleotides are TGTGCCAGTACTCCGAGGCTGGACACTTATAGCAATCAGCCCCAGCATTTT. This gives the protein CASTPRLDTYSNQPQHF.

The chain recombines TRBV3-1 (or the pseudogene TRBV3-2) with TRBJ2-1; 12 bases match TRBD2. V was pared by 4 bases and J by 8 bases, with 9 bases of the junction left unmatched. The CDR3 runs to 16 residues. The germline gives CDR1 LGHDT, CDR2 YNNKEL (reference sequence). The CDR3 bases are TGTGCCAGCAGCCCCCGACTAGCGGGAGCAGGCGATGAGCAGTTCTTC. Residues: CASSPRLAGAGDEQFF.

The chain carries TRBV24-1 and TRBJ2-2; a possible D gene is TRBD1 (6 bases). From germline, CDR1 is KGHDR and CDR2 SFDVKD. CDR3 length equals 14 residues. V lost 7 bases and J lost 3, with 11 bases in between. As DNA, the CDR3 is TGTGCCACCAGGGGATACAGGGACACCGGGGAGCTGTTTTTT. Amino acid sequence: CATRGYRDTGELFF.

The chain links TRBV28 to TRBJ1-6, with D perhaps TRBD1 (6 bases). Trimming shortened V by 6 bases and J by 6 bases, and 15 bases separated the two germline ends. Germline V lookup: CDR1 MDHEN, CDR2 SYDVKM. This CDR3 is 15 amino acids long. Here the CDR3 DNA reads TGTGCCAGCAGATTCGGGGAGGGGGGTAATTCACCCCTCCACTTT. It codes for CASRFGEGGNSPLHF.

The sample holds one count of this clone. The V call is TRBV10-3, the J call TRBJ2-2, with TRBD2 matching 7 bases. Trimming at V came to 4 bases and at J to 6 bases, leaving 5 bases not matched to a gene. This CDR3 is 14 amino acids long. Germline V lookup: CDR1 ENHRY, CDR2 SYGVKD. The CDR3 bases are TGTGCCATCAGTGTGGCTAGCGGAGCCGGGGAGCTGTTTTTT. Amino acid sequence: CAISVASGAGELFF.

The chain has TRBV9 and TRBJ2-1; no definite D call. Germline V gene data show CDR1 as SGDLS and CDR2 as YYNGEE. With 0 bases removed from V and 3 bases from J, the gap between germline ends came to 4 bases. The CDR3 sequence is 13 residues long. The CDR3 loop reads CASSVGSYNEQFF. DNA for the CDR3: TGTGCCAGCAGCGTAGGGAGCTACAATGAGCAGTTCTTC. Supplemented by reference TRBV9 and TRBJ2-1, the full variable domain reads DSGVTQTPKHLITATGQRVTLRCSPRSGDLSVYWYQQSLDQGLQFLIQYYNGEERAKGNILERFSAQQFPDLHSELNLSSLELGDSALYFCASSVGSYNEQFFGPGTRLTVL.

This clone was detected only once. This chain links TRBV14 with TRBJ2-6; 11 bases agree with TRBD2. After removal of 4 bases from V and 0 bases from J, the junction contained 5 bases not matched to a gene. Germline V lookup: CDR1 SGHDN, CDR2 FVKESK. CDR3 size: 18 residues. The CDR3 here is CASSLGTSGRSGANVLTF. CDR3 sequence (DNA): TGTGCCAGCAGCCTTGGGACTAGCGGACGCTCTGGGGCCAACGTCCTGACTTTC.

The gene calls are TRBV6-5 and TRBJ2-5; D might be TRBD1 or TRBD2, each matching 6 bases. Germline-derived CDR1 and CDR2 are MNHEY and SVGAGI. The V end was cut by 6 bases, the J end by 5 bases, with 13 bases between. The CDR3 has 13 amino acids. The CDR3 DNA sequence: TGTGCCAGCAGGGACAGTGGGGGGGAGACCCAGTACTTC. It yields the protein CASRDSGGETQYF.

The rearrangement joins TRBV4-1 to TRBJ1-4; D ambiguous. V was clipped by 6 bases and J by 1 base, with 15 bases between them. Germline V gene lookup returns CDR1 MGHRA and CDR2 YSYEKL. The length of the CDR3 is 16 residues. DNA of the CDR3: TGCGCCAGCAGTACACTAGGTTCTATAACTAATGAAAAACTGTTTTTT. Translation gives CASSTLGSITNEKLFF.

The genes are TRBV28 and TRBJ2-6; TRBD1 aligns across 7 bases. The CDR3 runs 17 residues. The V gene end was trimmed by 4 bases and the J gene end by 0 bases; junction bases not matched to a gene: 6. The germline V gene encodes CDR1 MDHEN and CDR2 SYDVKM. Here the CDR3 reads CASSSTGSTSGANVLTF. In nucleotides, the CDR3 is TGTGCCAGCAGTTCGACAGGGTCCACCTCTGGGGCCAACGTCCTGACTTTC.

The V gene is TRBV9, the J gene TRBJ2-3, with D possibly called TRBD1 or TRBD2 (5 bases each). CDR3 length: 17 amino acids. Trimming stripped 4 bases from V and 4 bases from J, with 22 bases between. The germline CDR1 and CDR2 sequences are SGDLS and YYNGEE. CDR3 in DNA: TGTGCCAGCAGCCCATTCGGCAGAGGGGAGAGGGCAGATACGCAGTATTTT. The encoded protein is CASSPFGRGERADTQYF.

The chain combines TRBV10-3 with TRBJ2-5; D not resolved. In germline, CDR1 is ENHRY, CDR2 SYGVKD. The CDR3 totals 14 residues. Trimming removed 0 bases from V and 5 bases from J, with 10 bases in between. CDR3 sequence reads: CAISESRAVETQYF. The CDR3 DNA reads TGTGCCATCAGTGAGTCTCGGGCGGTGGAGACCCAGTACTTC.

The chain combines TRBV28 with TRBJ1-6, with TRBD1 matching over 7 bases. The CDR3 is made up of 16 amino acids. V was clipped by 6 bases and J by 7 bases; unmatched bases: 12. Germline CDR1 MDHEN, CDR2 SYDVKM. This CDR3 is CASSSSRQGLNSPLHF. In nucleotides, the CDR3 is TGTGCCAGCAGCTCTTCGAGACAGGGCCTAAATTCACCCCTCCACTTT.

The rearrangement joins TRBV19 to TRBJ2-7, with D unresolved. Between the trimmed V and J ends, which lost 3 bases and 3 bases, there was a span of 9 bases. This CDR3 is 13 amino acids long. The germline gives CDR1 LNHDA, CDR2 SQIVND (reference sequence). The CDR3 coding sequence is TGTGCCAGTAGTATCGGGCCTTACTACGAGCAGTACTTC. It yields the protein CASSIGPYYEQYF.

This chain joins TRBV29-1 and TRBJ1-5, with D unresolved. The CDR3 has 18 residues. Trimming left V 2 bases short and J 3 bases short, with 23 bases between. The germline V gene has CDR1 SQVTM and CDR2 ANQGSEA. Here the CDR3 reads CSVERGSWFQTPNQPQHF. The CDR3 DNA is TGCAGCGTTGAACGGGGTTCCTGGTTCCAGACACCCAATCAGCCCCAGCATTTT.

V gene TRBV7-9 combines with J gene TRBJ1-1; 9 bases are a match to TRBD1. The J segment lost 7 bases and the V segment lost 6 bases, leaving 15 bases of the junction unmatched. CDR3 length equals 16 residues. CDR1 and CDR2 from the germline V gene are SEHNR and FQNEAQ (reference sequence). CDR3 nucleotides: TGTGCCAGCAGGTCTGGGACAGGGCAAAAAAGAAGTGAAGCTTTCTTT. This gives the protein CASRSGTGQKRSEAFF.